The rows below give T cell receptor beta chains drawn from one sample of a study of shared clonotypes between healthy human individuals. TCRdb's table, derived via immunoSEQ multiplex PCR, lists solely in-frame clones and lacks some. Found here are 1,400,000 or so clones, about 98.5% of them singletons; the top ten hold under 0.45%. The sequencing sample was made of naive CD4+ T cells sorted from blood. Every receptor here comes from a man between 25 and 39 years old in good health. Each CDR3 is given with its conserved first and last residue. A D gene is named only where the DNA matches it firmly. A row's size may be missing; if present it is once, few, many or a size class.

j_call,v_call,clone_size,d_call,cdr3_aa,cdr3_nt
TRBJ1-3,TRBV28,.,.,CASSSSDTSGNTIYF,TGTGCCAGCAGTTCCTCGGACACCTCTGGAAACACCATATATTTT
TRBJ2-7,TRBV18,.,TRBD2,CASSPPSGSYEQYF,TGTGCCAGCTCACCCCCTAGCGGGAGCTACGAGCAGTACTTC
TRBJ2-7,TRBV30,.,.,CAWEYVDKQYF,TGTGCCTGGGAATACGTTGACAAGCAGTACTTC
TRBJ2-2,TRBV10-3,.,TRBD1,CAISEIRGPLNTGELFF,TGTGCCATCAGTGAGATCAGGGGGCCGCTTAACACCGGGGAGCTGTTTTTT
TRBJ2-7,TRBV11-2,.,.,CASSLTRTVFYEQYF,TGTGCCAGCAGCTTAACCCGGACAGTGTTCTACGAGCAGTACTTC
TRBJ1-1,TRBV7-9,.,.,CASSLSRGYTEAFF,TGTGCCAGCAGCTTGAGCAGGGGATATACTGAAGCTTTCTTT
TRBJ2-3,TRBV30,.,.,CAWMGPSADTQYF,TGTGCCTGGATGGGGCCCTCCGCAGATACGCAGTATTTT
TRBJ2-7,TRBV10-3,once,TRBD2,CAISGSQTSGRDEQYF,TGTGCCATCAGTGGATCTCAGACTAGCGGGAGGGACGAGCAGTACTTC
TRBJ2-7,TRBV4-1,.,TRBD2,CASSQITRLAGAGEQYF,TGCGCCAGCAGCCAAATCACCAGACTAGCGGGAGCGGGCGAGCAGTACTTC
TRBJ2-1,TRBV9,.,TRBD2,CASSGTYNEQFF,TGTGCCAGTAGCGGGACCTACAATGAGCAGTTCTTC
TRBJ2-1,TRBV6-6,.,.,CASTDSYSYNEQFF,TGTGCCAGCACTGACTCATATTCCTACAATGAGCAGTTCTTC
TRBJ2-3,TRBV10-1,.,TRBD2,CASSDRIGRVQNTDTQYF,TGCGCCAGCAGTGATCGTATCGGGAGGGTGCAAAACACAGATACGCAGTATTTT
TRBJ2-5,TRBV15,once,.,CATSRGDRSLGQETQYF,TGTGCCACCAGCAGAGGAGATCGGTCCCTCGGGCAAGAGACCCAGTACTTC
TRBJ2-7,TRBV18,.,.,CASSPGTEAYEQYF,TGTGCCAGCTCACCAGGGACGGAAGCCTACGAGCAGTACTTC
TRBJ2-1,TRBV6-1,once,TRBD2,CASSAGLAGAGNEQFF,TGTGCCAGCAGTGCTGGACTAGCGGGAGCTGGCAATGAGCAGTTCTTC
TRBJ1-4,TRBV29-1,.,.,CSVGSGTWNEKLFF,TGCAGCGTTGGTTCCGGGACATGGAATGAAAAACTGTTTTTT
TRBJ2-7,TRBV11-2,.,.,CASSLVSGSSYEQYF,TGTGCCAGCAGCTTAGTCTCCGGGTCCTCCTACGAGCAGTACTTC
TRBJ2-7,TRBV11-2,.,.,CASSLFITEDYEQYF,TGTGCCAGCAGCTTATTCATTACAGAGGACTACGAGCAGTACTTC
TRBJ1-2,TRBV5-1,.,TRBD1,CASSPDREAYGYTF,TGCGCCAGCAGTCCGGACAGGGAGGCCTATGGCTACACCTTC
TRBJ2-7,TRBV11-2,.,.,CASSLVPGSNYEQYF,TGTGCCAGCAGCTTAGTTCCTGGCAGCAACTACGAGCAGTACTTC
TRBJ2-5,TRBV7-9,.,TRBD2,CASSPNSGSGGETQYF,TGTGCCAGCAGCCCGAATAGCGGGTCGGGGGGAGAGACCCAGTACTTC
TRBJ2-5,TRBV7-9,.,TRBD2,CASSVLAGVSETQYF,TGTGCCAGCAGCGTACTAGCGGGAGTATCAGAGACCCAGTACTTC
TRBJ2-3,TRBV5-1,.,.,CASSFLGDTQYF,TGCGCCAGCTCCTTCCTGGGAGATACGCAGTATTTT
TRBJ2-1,TRBV10-1,once,TRBD2,CASSQGLIINEQFF,TGCGCCAGCAGTCAGGGACTAATTATCAATGAGCAGTTCTTC
TRBJ2-1,TRBV30,.,TRBD1,CAWGTGTGEQFF,TGTGCCTGGGGGACTGGGACAGGGGAGCAGTTCTTC
TRBJ2-7,TRBV28,.,.,CASSLSPDVQYF,TGTGCCAGCAGTTTATCCCCAGATGTGCAGTACTTC
TRBJ2-7,TRBV30,.,TRBD1,CAWTVTGKPYEQYF,TGTGCCTGGACCGTGACAGGGAAACCCTACGAGCAGTACTTC
TRBJ2-7,TRBV7-9,.,.,CASSSSGKGRYEQYF,TGTGCCAGCAGTTCCTCGGGGAAGGGAAGGTACGAGCAGTACTTC
TRBJ2-1,TRBV9,.,.,CASSPAVGDSYNEQFF,TGTGCCAGCAGCCCGGCCGTCGGGGATTCCTACAATGAGCAGTTCTTC
TRBJ1-3,TRBV9,once,.,CASSVARNSGNTIYF,TGTGCCAGCAGCGTGGCAAGAAACTCTGGAAACACCATATATTTT
TRBJ2-7,TRBV20-1,.,.,CSARTIREQYF,TGCAGTGCACGGACTATACGCGAGCAGTACTTC
TRBJ1-5,TRBV5-6,.,.,CASSSGQFNQPQHF,TGTGCCAGCAGCTCAGGACAGTTTAATCAGCCCCAGCATTTT
TRBJ1-2,TRBV11-2,.,.,CASRRPGLPPIYTF,TGTGCCAGCAGACGGCCAGGGCTACCGCCCATCTACACCTTC
TRBJ1-2,TRBV29-1,.,TRBD1,CSVERMGTGAGYTF,TGCAGCGTTGAACGAATGGGGACAGGGGCTGGCTACACCTTC
TRBJ2-2,TRBV5-1,.,.,CASSQGPNTGELFF,TGCGCCAGCAGTCAGGGGCCGAACACCGGGGAGCTGTTTTTT
TRBJ2-7,TRBV27,.,.,CASRSTGTYEQYF,TGTGCCAGCAGGTCGACAGGAACCTACGAGCAGTACTTC
TRBJ2-7,TRBV5-1,.,TRBD2,CASRFLAGDAYEQYF,TGCGCCAGCAGATTCCTAGCGGGGGACGCCTACGAGCAGTACTTC
TRBJ2-5,TRBV7-9,.,.,CASSLQGKGETQYF,TGTGCCAGCAGCTTACAGGGAAAGGGGGAGACCCAGTACTTC
TRBJ2-7,TRBV18,once,.,CASSTKRGIGYEQYF,TGTGCCAGCTCAACAAAGAGGGGGATCGGGTACGAGCAGTACTTC
TRBJ2-6,TRBV5-1,.,TRBD2,CASSYRVRLAGDGANVLTF,TGCGCCAGCAGCTACAGGGTGAGGCTAGCGGGAGATGGGGCCAACGTCCTGACTTTC
TRBJ2-7,TRBV7-9,.,TRBD1,CASSLEGDSYEQYF,TGTGCCAGCAGCTTAGAGGGGGACAGCTACGAGCAGTACTTC
TRBJ2-5,TRBV2,.,TRBD2,CASRGGSSSETQYF,TGTGCCAGCCGGGGCGGGAGCTCCTCGGAGACCCAGTACTTC
TRBJ2-6,TRBV4-1,.,.,CASSQGVPGANVLTF,TGCGCCAGCAGCCAAGGTGTGCCTGGGGCCAACGTCCTGACTTTC
TRBJ1-1,TRBV6-1,.,.,CASSDGVSPAAFF,TGTGCCAGCAGTGACGGAGTAAGTCCTGCTGCTTTCTTT
TRBJ2-3,TRBV2,.,TRBD1,CASSSRDRVTDTQYF,TGTGCCAGCAGTTCCCGGGACAGGGTTACAGATACGCAGTATTTT
TRBJ2-5,TRBV5-5,once,TRBD2,CASSRLAGEGGSGEETQYF,TGTGCCAGCAGCCGACTAGCGGGAGAGGGTGGATCAGGAGAGGAGACCCAGTACTTC
TRBJ2-7,TRBV28,.,TRBD1,CASRRRDREYF,TGTGCCAGCAGACGCCGGGACAGGGAGTACTTC
TRBJ1-1,TRBV11-3,.,TRBD1,CASSYSGQGGTEAFF,TGTGCCAGCAGCTACTCGGGACAGGGGGGGACTGAAGCTTTCTTT
TRBJ2-3,TRBV7-9,.,TRBD2,CASSSRLGGRGGTDTQYF,TGTGCCAGCAGCTCCCGATTAGGCGGGAGGGGGGGCACAGATACGCAGTATTTT
TRBJ2-5,TRBV5-1,.,.,CASRNGETQYF,TGCGCCAGCAGGAACGGTGAGACCCAGTACTTC
TRBJ2-3,TRBV4-1,.,.,CASSPLGLKSTDTQYF,TGCGCCAGCAGCCCTCTTGGACTTAAAAGCACAGATACGCAGTATTTT
TRBJ1-5,TRBV9,.,.,CASSVAGDQPQHF,TGTGCCAGCAGCGTAGCGGGGGATCAGCCCCAGCATTTT
TRBJ1-5,TRBV27,.,.,CASSLSRASWGRADQPQHF,TGTGCCAGCAGTTTATCAAGGGCCAGCTGGGGCCGGGCCGATCAGCCCCAGCATTTT
TRBJ1-2,TRBV6-5,.,.,CASSPGFGLDTF,TGTGCCAGCAGTCCAGGGTTTGGATTGGACACCTTC
TRBJ2-7,TRBV10-3,.,.,CAITASVSYEQYF,TGTGCCATCACAGCTAGTGTTTCGTACGAGCAGTACTTC